The rows below give T cell receptor beta chains drawn from one sample of a study of blood T cells in healthy people across ages. TCRdb re-called the 5' RACE reads through MiXCR, storing one row per CDR3 protein. The sample includes around 1.5 million distinct CDR3 sequences, around 59% of them seen just once. Sequenced sample: blood. These receptors were collected from a man younger than 35 in good health. Both conserved end residues are part of each CDR3. The D gene is left open where the match is weak. Where a row states a size, it is once, few, many or the class of an expanded clone; other rows omit it.

J | length | V | D | size | DNA | CDR3
TRBJ1-2 | 15 | TRBV28 | TRBD1 | NA | TGTGCCTCCGTGCGGAGGACAGGGAGATATAATGGCTACACCTTC | CASVRRTGRYNGYTF
TRBJ2-7 | 15 | TRBV12-3/TRBV12-4 | NA | NA | TGTGCCAGCAGCCGAGGGGGGGGAGCGGCCTACGAGCAGTACTTC | CASSRGGGAAYEQYF
TRBJ2-3 | 12 | TRBV29-1 | NA | NA | TGCAGCTCCCGAGCGGAAACAGATACGCAGTATTTT | CSSRAETDTQYF
TRBJ2-3 | 18 | TRBV13 | TRBD2 | once | TGTGCCAGCAGCCTAAGGACTAGCGGGGGGTCACCCTCAGATACGCAGTATTTT | CASSLRTSGGSPSDTQYF
TRBJ2-7 | 17 | TRBV7-2 | TRBD1 | NA | TGTGCCAGCAGCTTAGTGGGACAGGGGGCGTCCACCTACGAGCAGTACTTC | CASSLVGQGASTYEQYF
TRBJ2-7 | 13 | TRBV4-1 | NA | few | TGCGCCAGCAGCCAAAGTCCCCTGCTTGGGCAGTACTTC | CASSQSPLLGQYF
TRBJ2-2 | 17 | TRBV6-6 | NA | NA | TGTGCCAGCATTTCAAACCTCCGGACGGGGAACACCGGGGAGCTGTTTTTT | CASISNLRTGNTGELFF
TRBJ1-2 | 15 | TRBV7-2 | NA | NA | TGTGCCAGCAGCTTTGGGGGCTCGGCTAACTATGGCTACACCTTC | CASSFGGSANYGYTF
TRBJ2-1 | 13 | TRBV9 | NA | NA | TGTGCCAGCAGCCCGCCCCGCCGGAATGAGCAGTTCTTC | CASSPPRRNEQFF
TRBJ2-1 | 14 | TRBV4-1 | TRBD2 | once | TGCGCCAGCAGCCAGCGAGCGGGAGACAATGAGCAGTTCTTC | CASSQRAGDNEQFF
TRBJ2-7 | 15 | TRBV27 | NA | NA | TGTGCCAGCAGAGGCGGGGGCGGGAAATTCTACGAGCAGTACTTC | CASRGGGGKFYEQYF
TRBJ2-5 | 15 | TRBV2 | TRBD1 | few | TGTGCCAGCAGTGAAGGGACAGGGGTAGGAGAGACCCAGTACTTC | CASSEGTGVGETQYF
TRBJ1-2 | 14 | TRBV12-3/TRBV12-4 | NA | NA | TGTGCCAGCAGTCCCGGGCTGAGGGCATATGGCTACACCTTC | CASSPGLRAYGYTF
TRBJ2-1 | 18 | TRBV5-1 | TRBD2 | NA | TGCGCCAGCAGCACAAATCCTAGCGGGGGTAACCTTTACAATGAGCAGTTCTTC | CASSTNPSGGNLYNEQFF
TRBJ2-5 | 14 | TRBV6-1 | NA | NA | TGTGCCAGCAGTGAAGGGCAGGGTGCCGAGACCCAGTACTTC | CASSEGQGAETQYF
TRBJ1-2 | 15 | TRBV29-1 | TRBD1 | few | TGCAGCGTAGGGGGACAGGGGGATAGATCCTATGGCTACACCTTC | CSVGGQGDRSYGYTF
TRBJ2-2 | 15 | TRBV2 | NA | NA | TGTGCCAGCAGTGTGCGCAGGTCGAACACCGGGGAGCTGTTTTTT | CASSVRRSNTGELFF